This TCR beta chain was found in a study of T cell responses to AZD1222 COVID-19 vaccine. The method was immunoSEQ multiplex PCR; TCRdb's version includes in-frame clones alone and lacks a portion of them. The data show roughly 120,000 clones, roughly 86% seen once. The CDR3 is 15 residues long. Trimming stripped 5 bases from V and 8 bases from J, with 20 bases between. CDR1 is KGHDR, CDR2 SFDVKD, per germline. Sequencing used peripheral blood, obtained 28 days after the second AZD1222 dose. The TCR comes from an adult who received the AZD1222 COVID-19 vaccine. The chain carries TRBV24-1 and TRBJ1-2; maybe TRBD1 (6 bases). DNA of the CDR3: TGTGCCACCAGTGCTTCAACAGGGTTCTTAGACGGCTACACCTTC. Residues: CATSASTGFLDGYTF.